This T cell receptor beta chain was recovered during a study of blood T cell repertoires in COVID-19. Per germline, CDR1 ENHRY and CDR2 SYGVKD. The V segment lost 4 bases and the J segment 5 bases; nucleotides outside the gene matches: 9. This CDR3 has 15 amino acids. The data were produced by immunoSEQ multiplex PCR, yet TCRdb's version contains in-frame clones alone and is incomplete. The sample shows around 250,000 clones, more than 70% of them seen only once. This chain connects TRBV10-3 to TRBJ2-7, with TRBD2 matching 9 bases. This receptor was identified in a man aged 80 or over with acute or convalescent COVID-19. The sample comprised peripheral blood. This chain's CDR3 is CAISGSGRTKDEQYF. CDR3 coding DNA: TGTGCCATCAGTGGAAGCGGGAGGACAAAAGACGAGCAGTACTTC.